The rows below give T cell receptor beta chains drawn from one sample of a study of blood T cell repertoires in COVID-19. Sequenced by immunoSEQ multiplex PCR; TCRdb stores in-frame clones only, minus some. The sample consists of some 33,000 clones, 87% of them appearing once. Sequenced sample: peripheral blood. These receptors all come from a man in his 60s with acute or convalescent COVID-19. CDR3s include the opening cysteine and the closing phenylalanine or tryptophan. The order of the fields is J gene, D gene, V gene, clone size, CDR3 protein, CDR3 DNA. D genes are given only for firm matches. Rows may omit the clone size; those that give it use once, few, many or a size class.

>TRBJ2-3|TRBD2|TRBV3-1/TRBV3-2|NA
CASSQRAGGRTDTQYF
TGTGCCAGCAGCCAGAGAGCGGGAGGACGCACAGATACGCAGTATTTT
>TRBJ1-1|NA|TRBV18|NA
CASSPSYWNTEAFF
TGTGCCAGCTCACCATCTTACTGGAACACTGAAGCTTTCTTT
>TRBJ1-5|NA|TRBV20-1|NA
CSAQGMGPQHF
TGCAGTGCCCAGGGGATGGGGCCCCAGCATTTT
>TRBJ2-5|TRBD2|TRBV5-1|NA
CASRGEGQETQYF
TGCGCCAGCAGAGGGGAGGGACAAGAGACCCAGTACTTC
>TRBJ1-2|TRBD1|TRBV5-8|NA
CASSLLTGTGTYGYTF
TGTGCCAGCAGCCTATTGACAGGGACAGGGACCTATGGCTACACCTTC
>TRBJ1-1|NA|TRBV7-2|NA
CASSPGSANTEAFF
TGTGCCAGCAGCCCCGGGTCCGCAAACACTGAAGCTTTCTTT
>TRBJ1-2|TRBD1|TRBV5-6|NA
CASSSLYSGTEFGYTF
TGTGCCAGCAGCTCCCTGTACTCCGGGACAGAGTTTGGCTACACCTTC
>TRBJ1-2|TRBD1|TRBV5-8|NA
CASSLGAGTGDRQRGYTF
TGTGCCAGCAGCTTGGGTGCCGGGACAGGGGATCGACAGCGTGGCTACACCTTC
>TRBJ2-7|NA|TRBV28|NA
CASSSVPNSYEQYF
TGTGCCAGCAGTTCGGTGCCCAACTCCTACGAGCAGTACTTC
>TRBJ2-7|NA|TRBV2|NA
CARPPRGEQYF
TGTGCCAGACCGCCCCGGGGGGAGCAGTACTTC
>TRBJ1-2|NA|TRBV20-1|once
CSQGIDGYTF
TGCAGCCAGGGGATTGATGGCTACACCTTC
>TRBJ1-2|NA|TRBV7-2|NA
CASSPRQDNYGYTF
TGTGCCAGCAGCCCCAGGCAGGATAACTATGGCTACACCTTC
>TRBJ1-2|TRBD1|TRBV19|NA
CASSSTDRSGYTF
TGTGCCAGTAGCTCTACGGACAGGTCTGGCTACACCTTC
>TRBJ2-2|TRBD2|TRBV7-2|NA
CASTKLAGGPGELFF
TGTGCCAGCACGAAGCTAGCGGGAGGTCCCGGGGAGCTGTTTTTT
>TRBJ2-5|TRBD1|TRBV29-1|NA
CSGTQGARETQYF
TGCAGCGGCACTCAGGGGGCTAGGGAGACCCAGTACTTC
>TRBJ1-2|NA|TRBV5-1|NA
CASSLEDRLDGYTF
TGCGCCAGCAGCTTAGAAGACAGACTCGACGGCTACACCTTC
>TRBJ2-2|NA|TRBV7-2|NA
CASSSGQNTGELFF
TGTGCCAGCAGTTCCGGACAGAACACCGGGGAGCTGTTTTTT
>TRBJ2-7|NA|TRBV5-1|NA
CASSLGVLGNEQYF
TGCGCCAGCAGCTTAGGGGTTTTAGGGAACGAGCAGTACTTC
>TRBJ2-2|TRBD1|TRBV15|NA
CATSVGQGGTGELFF
TGTGCCACCAGCGTGGGACAGGGCGGTACCGGGGAGCTGTTTTTT
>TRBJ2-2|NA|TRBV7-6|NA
CASSLPGSGTGELFF
TGTGCCAGCAGCTTACCGGGATCGGGAACCGGGGAGCTGTTTTTT
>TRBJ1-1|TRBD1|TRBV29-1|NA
CSVGRGTGGITEAFF
TGCAGCGTTGGCCGAGGGACAGGGGGCATCACTGAAGCTTTCTTT
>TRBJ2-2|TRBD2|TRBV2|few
CASSEARGLSGELFF
TGTGCCAGCAGTGAAGCGCGGGGGTTGTCGGGGGAGCTGTTTTTT
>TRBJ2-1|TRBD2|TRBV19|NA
CASSTASGRGGGSNEQFF
TGTGCCAGTAGTACGGCTAGCGGGAGAGGGGGTGGTAGTAATGAGCAGTTCTTC
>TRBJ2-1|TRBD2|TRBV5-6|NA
CASSLVAGVPSYNEQFF
TGTGCCAGCAGCTTAGTCGCGGGAGTACCCTCCTACAATGAGCAGTTCTTC
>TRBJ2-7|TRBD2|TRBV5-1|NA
CASRFLAGGTYEQYF
TGCGCCAGCAGGTTCCTAGCGGGAGGGACCTACGAGCAGTACTTC
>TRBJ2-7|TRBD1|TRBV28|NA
CASSSLGDRGYEQYF
TGTGCCAGCAGTTCCCTGGGGGACAGGGGATACGAGCAGTACTTC
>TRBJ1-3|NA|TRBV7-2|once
CASSLFISGGTSGNTIYF
TGTGCCAGCAGCTTATTTATTTCCGGGGGGACCTCTGGAAACACCATATATTTT
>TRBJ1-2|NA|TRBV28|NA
CASSFQTAGGYTF
TGTGCCAGCAGTTTTCAGACAGCCGGTGGCTACACCTTC
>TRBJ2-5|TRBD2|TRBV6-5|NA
CASSHSSGKETQYF
TGTGCCAGCAGTCACTCTAGCGGGAAAGAGACCCAGTACTTC
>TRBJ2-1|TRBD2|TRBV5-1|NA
CASSLAGGLASDEQFF
TGCGCCAGCAGCTTGGCCGGGGGACTAGCGTCGGATGAGCAGTTCTTC
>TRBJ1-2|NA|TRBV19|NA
CASISRVLGYGYTF
TGTGCCAGTATATCTCGGGTTCTCGGCTATGGCTACACCTTC
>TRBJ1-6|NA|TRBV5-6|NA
CASSFNKADRSSPLHF
TGTGCCAGCAGCTTTAATAAAGCCGATAGGAGTTCACCCCTCCACTTT
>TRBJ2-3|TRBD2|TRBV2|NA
CASRSGRATDTQYF
TGTGCCAGCAGAAGCGGGAGGGCCACAGATACGCAGTATTTT
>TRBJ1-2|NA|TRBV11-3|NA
CASSFTTGWAFGGYTF
TGTGCCAGCAGCTTTACCACAGGGTGGGCTTTCGGTGGCTACACCTTC
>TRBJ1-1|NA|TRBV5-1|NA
CASSLANFRGGTEAFF
TGCGCCAGCAGCTTGGCAAATTTCAGGGGCGGGACTGAAGCTTTCTTT
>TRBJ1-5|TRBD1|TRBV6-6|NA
CASSRGTGTRGNQPQHF
TGTGCCAGCAGTCGCGGGACAGGGACGAGGGGCAATCAGCCCCAGCATTTT
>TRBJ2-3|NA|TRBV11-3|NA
CASSLRGSRTDTQYF
TGTGCCAGCAGCTTACGGGGATCACGCACAGATACGCAGTATTTT
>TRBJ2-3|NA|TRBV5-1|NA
CASSLGRADTQYF
TGCGCCAGCAGCTTGGGGCGGGCAGATACGCAGTATTTT
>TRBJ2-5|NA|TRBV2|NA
CASSELASGTQYF
TGTGCCAGCAGTGAATTGGCCTCGGGGACCCAGTACTTC
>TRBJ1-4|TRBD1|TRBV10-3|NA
CAISADRAPGEKLFF
TGTGCCATCAGTGCAGACAGGGCACCGGGTGAAAAACTGTTTTTT
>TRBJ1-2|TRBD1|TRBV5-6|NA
CASSRRAAGGGRGYTF
TGTGCCAGCAGCAGGAGGGCTGCAGGGGGAGGACGTGGCTACACCTTC
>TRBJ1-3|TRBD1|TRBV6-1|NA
CASSVQQGGSGNTIYF
TGTGCCAGCAGTGTCCAGCAGGGGGGCTCTGGAAACACCATATATTTT
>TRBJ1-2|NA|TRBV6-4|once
CASSDPPDISLYGYTF
TGTGCCAGCAGTGACCCGCCGGACATTTCCTTATATGGCTACACCTTC